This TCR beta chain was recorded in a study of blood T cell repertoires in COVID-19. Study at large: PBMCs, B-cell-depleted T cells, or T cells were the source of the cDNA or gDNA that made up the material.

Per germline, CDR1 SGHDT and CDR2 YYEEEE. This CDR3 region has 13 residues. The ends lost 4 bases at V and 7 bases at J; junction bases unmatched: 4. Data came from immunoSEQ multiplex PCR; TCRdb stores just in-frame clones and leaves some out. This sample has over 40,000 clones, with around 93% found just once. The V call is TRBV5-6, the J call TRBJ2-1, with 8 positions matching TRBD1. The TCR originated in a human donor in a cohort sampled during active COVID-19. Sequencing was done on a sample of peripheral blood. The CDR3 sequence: CASSHDRGNEQFF. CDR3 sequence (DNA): TGTGCCAGCAGCCATGACAGGGGAAATGAGCAGTTCTTC.